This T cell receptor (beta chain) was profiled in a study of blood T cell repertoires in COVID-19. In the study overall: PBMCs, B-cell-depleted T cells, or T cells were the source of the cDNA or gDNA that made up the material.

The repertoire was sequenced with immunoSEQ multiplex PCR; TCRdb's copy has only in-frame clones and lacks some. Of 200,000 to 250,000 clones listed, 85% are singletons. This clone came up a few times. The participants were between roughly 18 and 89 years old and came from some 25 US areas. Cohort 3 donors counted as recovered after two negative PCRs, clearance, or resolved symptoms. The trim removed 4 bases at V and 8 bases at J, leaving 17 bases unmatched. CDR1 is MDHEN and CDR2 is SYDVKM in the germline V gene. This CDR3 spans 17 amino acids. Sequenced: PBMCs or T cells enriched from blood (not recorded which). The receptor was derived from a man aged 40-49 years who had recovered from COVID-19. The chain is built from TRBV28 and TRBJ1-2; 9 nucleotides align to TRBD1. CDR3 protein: CASSSGQGIVLYRGYTF. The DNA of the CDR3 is TGTGCCAGCAGTTCCGGACAGGGGATTGTTTTATATAGGGGCTACACCTTC.